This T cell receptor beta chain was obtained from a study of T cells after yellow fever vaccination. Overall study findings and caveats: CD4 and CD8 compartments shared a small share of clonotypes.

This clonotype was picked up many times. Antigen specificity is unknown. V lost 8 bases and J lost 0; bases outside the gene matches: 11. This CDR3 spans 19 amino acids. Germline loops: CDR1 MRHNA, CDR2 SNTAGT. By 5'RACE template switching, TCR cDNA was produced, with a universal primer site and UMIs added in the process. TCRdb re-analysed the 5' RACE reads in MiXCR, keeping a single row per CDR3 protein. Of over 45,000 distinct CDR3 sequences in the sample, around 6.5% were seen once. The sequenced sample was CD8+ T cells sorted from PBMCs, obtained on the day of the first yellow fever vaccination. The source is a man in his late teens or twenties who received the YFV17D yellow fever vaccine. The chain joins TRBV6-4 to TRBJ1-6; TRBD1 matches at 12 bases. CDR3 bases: TGTGCCAGCTCGCTACCGGGACAGGGGGCGAGCTCCTATAATTCACCCCTCCACTTT. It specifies CASSLPGQGASSYNSPLHF.